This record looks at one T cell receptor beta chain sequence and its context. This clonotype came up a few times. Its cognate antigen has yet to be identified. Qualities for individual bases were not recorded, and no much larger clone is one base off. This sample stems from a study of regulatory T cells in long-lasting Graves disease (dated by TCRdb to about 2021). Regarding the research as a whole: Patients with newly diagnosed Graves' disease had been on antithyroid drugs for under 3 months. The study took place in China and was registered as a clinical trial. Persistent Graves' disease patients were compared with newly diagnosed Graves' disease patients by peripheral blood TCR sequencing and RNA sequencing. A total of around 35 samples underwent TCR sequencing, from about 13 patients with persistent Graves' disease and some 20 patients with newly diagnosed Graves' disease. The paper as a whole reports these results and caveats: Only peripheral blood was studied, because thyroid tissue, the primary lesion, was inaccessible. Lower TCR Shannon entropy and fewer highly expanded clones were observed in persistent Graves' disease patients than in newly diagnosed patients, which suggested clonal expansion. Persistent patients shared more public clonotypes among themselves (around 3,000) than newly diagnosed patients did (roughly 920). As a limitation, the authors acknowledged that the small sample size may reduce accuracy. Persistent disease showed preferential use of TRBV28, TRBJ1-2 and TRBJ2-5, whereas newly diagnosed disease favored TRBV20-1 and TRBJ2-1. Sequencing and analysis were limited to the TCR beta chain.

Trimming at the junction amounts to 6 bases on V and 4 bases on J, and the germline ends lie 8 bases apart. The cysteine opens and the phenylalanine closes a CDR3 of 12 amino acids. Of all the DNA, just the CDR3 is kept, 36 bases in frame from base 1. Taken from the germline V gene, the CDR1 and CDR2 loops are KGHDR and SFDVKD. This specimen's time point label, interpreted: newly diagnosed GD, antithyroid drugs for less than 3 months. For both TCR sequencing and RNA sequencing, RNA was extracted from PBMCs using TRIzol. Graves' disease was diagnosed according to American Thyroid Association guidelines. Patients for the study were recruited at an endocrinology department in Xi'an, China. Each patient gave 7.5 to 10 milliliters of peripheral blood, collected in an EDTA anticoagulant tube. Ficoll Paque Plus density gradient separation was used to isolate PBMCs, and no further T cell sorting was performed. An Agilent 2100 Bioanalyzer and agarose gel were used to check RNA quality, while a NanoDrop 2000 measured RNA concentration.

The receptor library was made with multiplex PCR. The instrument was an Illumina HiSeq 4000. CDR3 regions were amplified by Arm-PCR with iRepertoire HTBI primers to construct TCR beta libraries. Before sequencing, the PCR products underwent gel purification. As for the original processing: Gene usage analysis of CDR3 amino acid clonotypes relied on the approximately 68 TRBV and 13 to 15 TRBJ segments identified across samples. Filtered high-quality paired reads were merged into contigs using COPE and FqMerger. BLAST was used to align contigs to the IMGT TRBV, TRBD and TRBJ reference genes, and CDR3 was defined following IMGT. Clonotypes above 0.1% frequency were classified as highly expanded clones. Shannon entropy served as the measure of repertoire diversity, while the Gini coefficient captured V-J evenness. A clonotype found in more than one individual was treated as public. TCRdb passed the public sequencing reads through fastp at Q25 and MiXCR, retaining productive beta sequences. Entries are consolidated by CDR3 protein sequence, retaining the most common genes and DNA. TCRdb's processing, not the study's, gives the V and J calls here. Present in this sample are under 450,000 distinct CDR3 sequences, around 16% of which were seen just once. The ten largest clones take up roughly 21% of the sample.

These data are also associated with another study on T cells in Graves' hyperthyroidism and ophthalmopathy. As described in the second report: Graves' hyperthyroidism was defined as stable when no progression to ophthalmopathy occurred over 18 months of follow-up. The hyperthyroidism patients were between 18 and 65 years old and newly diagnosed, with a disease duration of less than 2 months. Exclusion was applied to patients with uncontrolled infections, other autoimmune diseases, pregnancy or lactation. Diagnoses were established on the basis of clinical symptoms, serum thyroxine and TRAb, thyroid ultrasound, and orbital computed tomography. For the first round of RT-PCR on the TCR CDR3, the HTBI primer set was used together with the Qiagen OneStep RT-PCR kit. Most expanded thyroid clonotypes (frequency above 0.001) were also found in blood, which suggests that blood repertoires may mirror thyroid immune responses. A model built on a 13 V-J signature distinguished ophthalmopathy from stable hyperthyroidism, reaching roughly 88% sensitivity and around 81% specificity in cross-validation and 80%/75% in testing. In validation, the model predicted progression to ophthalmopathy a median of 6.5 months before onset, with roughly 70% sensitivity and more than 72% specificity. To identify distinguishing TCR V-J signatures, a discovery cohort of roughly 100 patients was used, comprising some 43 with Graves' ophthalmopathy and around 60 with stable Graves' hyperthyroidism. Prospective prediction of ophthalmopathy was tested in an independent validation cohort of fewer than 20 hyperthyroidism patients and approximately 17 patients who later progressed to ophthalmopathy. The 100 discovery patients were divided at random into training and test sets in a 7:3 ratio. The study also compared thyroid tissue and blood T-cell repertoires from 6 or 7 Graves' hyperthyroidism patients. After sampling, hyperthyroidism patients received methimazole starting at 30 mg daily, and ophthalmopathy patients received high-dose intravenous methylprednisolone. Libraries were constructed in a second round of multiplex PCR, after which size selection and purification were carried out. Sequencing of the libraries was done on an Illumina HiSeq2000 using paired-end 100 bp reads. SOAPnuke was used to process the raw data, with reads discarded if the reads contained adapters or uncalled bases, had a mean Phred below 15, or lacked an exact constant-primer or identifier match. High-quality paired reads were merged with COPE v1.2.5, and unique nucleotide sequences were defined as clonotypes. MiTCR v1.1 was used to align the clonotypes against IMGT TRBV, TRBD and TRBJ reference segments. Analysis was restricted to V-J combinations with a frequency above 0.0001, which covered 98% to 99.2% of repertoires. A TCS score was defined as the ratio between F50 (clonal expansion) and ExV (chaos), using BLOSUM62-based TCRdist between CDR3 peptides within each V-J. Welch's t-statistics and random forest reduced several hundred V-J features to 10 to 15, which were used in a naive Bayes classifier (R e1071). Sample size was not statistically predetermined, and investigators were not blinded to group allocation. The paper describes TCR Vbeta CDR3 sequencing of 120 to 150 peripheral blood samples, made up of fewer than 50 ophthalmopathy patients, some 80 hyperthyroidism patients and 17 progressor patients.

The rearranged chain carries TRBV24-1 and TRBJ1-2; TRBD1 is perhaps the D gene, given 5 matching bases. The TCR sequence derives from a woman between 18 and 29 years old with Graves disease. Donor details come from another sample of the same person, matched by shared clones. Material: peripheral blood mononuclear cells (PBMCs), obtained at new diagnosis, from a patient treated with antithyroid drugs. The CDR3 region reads CATSPQGYGYTF. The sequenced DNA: TGTGCCACCAGTCCGCAGGGCTATGGCTACACCTTC.